This passage covers 31 T cell receptor beta chains from one sample sequenced in a study of Graves' ophthalmopathy and Graves' hyperthyroidism. TCR beta CDR3 amplification used RNA transcripts. RT-PCR with HTBI primers came first, then second-round multiplex PCR. TCRdb itself ran the multiplex PCR reads through MiXCR, one entry per CDR3 protein. Of hundreds of thousands of distinct CDR3 sequences in the sample, approximately 21% were seen once. Sequencing was carried out using peripheral blood. These receptor sequences come from a woman under 30 with stable Graves' hyperthyroidism. Some clones in this sample may be carry-over from other donors' samples.

The chain carries TRBV7-9 and TRBJ2-2, with 8 bases fitting TRBD1. Per the germline V gene, CDR1 is SEHNR and CDR2 is FQNEAQ (reference sequence). The CDR3 is made up of 14 amino acids. With V trimmed by 6 bases and J by 6 bases, 6 bases remained unmatched. The chain's CDR3 is CASRDRVNAGELFF. The CDR3 coding sequence is TGTGCCAGCAGGGACAGGGTAAACGCCGGGGAGCTGTTTTTT.

The chain is built from TRBV6-5 and TRBJ1-5; D is undetermined. The V and J ends lost 5 bases and 4 bases respectively, with 15 bases between them. Germline V gene sequence: CDR1 MNHEY, CDR2 SVGAGI. The CDR3 consists of 15 residues. As DNA, the CDR3 is TGTGCCAGCAGTCACAATATCTTTGGGAATCAGCCCCAGCATTTT. Translated: CASSHNIFGNQPQHF.

At least ten counts were recorded for this clonotype. The rearrangement joins TRBV12-3 or TRBV12-4 to TRBJ2-5, with TRBD1 matching over 7 bases. The CDR3 extends over 15 amino acids. V trimming: 2 bases; J trimming: 1 base; junction bases outside the gene matches: 4. The CDR3 region has the DNA TGTGCCAGCAGTTTAACGCGACAGGGCCAAGAGACCCAGTACTTC. It specifies CASSLTRQGQETQYF.

V and J are TRBV7-9 and TRBJ2-7; unclear D gene. The germline CDR1 and CDR2 sequences are SEHNR and FQNEAQ (reference sequence). The CDR3 runs 14 residues. V lost 2 bases and J lost 2, with 10 bases in between. The CDR3, as DNA: TGTGCCAGCAGCTTAACGTTTTCTCCCTACGAGCAGTACTTC. It codes for CASSLTFSPYEQYF.

The sample holds many counts of this clonotype. One base away lies a much larger clone, so this may be a sequencing read error. This sequence joins TRBV6-5 and TRBJ1-2; 8 bases are a match to TRBD1. There are 16 residues in the CDR3. The J segment lost 4 bases and the V segment lost 2 bases, leaving 9 bases of the junction unmatched. Germline V lookup: CDR1 MNHEY, CDR2 SVGAGI. The DNA of the CDR3 is TGTGCCAGCAGTTACGGCAGGGGGCACTTACCCTATGGCTACACCTTC. It codes for CASSYGRGHLPYGYTF.

In its sample, this clonotype was seen many times. This sequence joins TRBV29-1 and TRBJ2-5; 8 bases fit TRBD1. The CDR3 consists of 16 residues. CDR1 SQVTM and CDR2 ANQGSEA come from the germline V gene. V dropped 3 bases and J dropped 5; count of bases not matched to a gene: 14. The CDR3 DNA reads as TGCAGCGTTGATGCCCAGGTTTGGACAGGGTCGGAGACCCAGTACTTC. Translating gives CSVDAQVWTGSETQYF.

The chain joins TRBV20-1 to TRBJ2-6; 7 bases are shared with TRBD2. V gave up 6 bases and J gave up 4 bases; unmatched junction bases: 15. CDR1 DFQATT and CDR2 SNEGSKA come from the germline V gene (reference sequence). This CDR3 comprises 17 residues. The CDR3 loop reads CSATTGGSMMGANVLTF. CDR3 nucleotides: TGCAGTGCAACCACTGGCGGGAGCATGATGGGGGCCAACGTCCTGACTTTC.

The chain uses TRBV19 and TRBJ2-7, with TRBD1 as a possible D gene (5 bases). Trimming left V 3 bases short and J 4 bases short, with 13 bases between. CDR1 is LNHDA, CDR2 SQIVND, per germline (reference sequence). The CDR3 extends over 14 amino acids. In DNA form, the CDR3 reads TGTGCCAGTAGTATGTCAGGGAACTTTTACGAGCAGTACTTC. It specifies CASSMSGNFYEQYF.

This clonotype was observed a few times. J is TRBJ2-5 and V is TRBV5-1, with D unresolved. This CDR3 has 14 amino acids. Germline CDR1 and CDR2: SGHRS and YFSETQ. Trimming stripped 3 bases from V and 3 bases from J, with 12 bases between. Here the CDR3 DNA reads TGCGCCAGCAGCTCCCAGACGCCTGAAGAGACCCAGTACTTC. Translated, it gives CASSSQTPEETQYF.

The rearrangement joins TRBV7-9 to TRBJ2-5, with D tentatively TRBD2 (5 bases). The V and J ends lost 3 bases and 3 bases respectively, with 11 bases between them. CDR1 and CDR2 from the germline V gene are SEHNR and FQNEAQ (reference sequence). CDR3 length equals 14 residues. The CDR3 loop reads CASSFLGGKETQYF. The DNA for the CDR3 is TGTGCCAGCAGCTTTCTCGGAGGAAAAGAGACCCAGTACTTC.

V is TRBV6-4 and J is TRBJ1-2, with 8 bases aligning to TRBD1. V dropped 3 bases and J dropped 3; count of bases not matched to a gene: 12. Germline V gives CDR1 MRHNA, CDR2 SNTAGT. This CDR3 spans 17 amino acids. For the CDR3, the DNA is TGTGCCAGCAGTGATCGGATACAGGGGGTTATCGACTATGGCTACACCTTC. It encodes CASSDRIQGVIDYGYTF.

Ten or more counts support this clonotype. The chain recombines TRBV7-9 with TRBJ1-1, with no clear D. Trimming pared 1 base from V and 6 bases from J, leaving 9 bases between. Germline V gene lookup returns CDR1 SEHNR and CDR2 FQNEAQ (reference sequence). This CDR3 comprises 13 residues. Here the CDR3 reads CASSLVSGAEAFF. CDR3 bases: TGTGCCAGCAGCTTAGTATCTGGGGCTGAAGCTTTCTTT.

In this sample, this clonotype turned up many times. This chain joins TRBV6-1 and TRBJ1-5, with D unclear. Germline V CDR1 and CDR2: MNHNS, SASEGT. This CDR3 region has 15 residues. Deletions cut 4 bases from V and 3 bases from J, with 13 bases between. CDR3 loop: CASSATPQINQPQHF. DNA for the CDR3: TGTGCCAGCAGTGCAACCCCACAGATCAATCAGCCCCAGCATTTT.

This clonotype has just a few counts. The J gene is TRBJ1-5, the V gene TRBV25-1; the match to TRBD1 covers 8 bases. The CDR3 loop spans 15 amino acids. Per the germline V gene, CDR1 is MGHDK and CDR2 is SYGVNS. V shed 4 bases, J shed 6 bases, and the junction held 8 bases outside the gene matches. The CDR3 DNA reads as TGTGCCAGCAGTGTGACAGGGGCCCTCCGTCAGCCCCAGCATTTT. Protein sequence: CASSVTGALRQPQHF.

This clonotype was counted many times. The genes are TRBV2 and TRBJ2-7, with 13 bases lining up with TRBD2. The CDR3 runs to 17 residues. After removal of 4 bases from V and 0 bases from J, the junction contained 6 bases not matched to a gene. Germline V CDR1 and CDR2: SNHLY, FYNNEI. The CDR3 bases are TGTGCCAGCAGTGCACTAGCGGGAGGGCGAAGCTCCTACGAGCAGTACTTC. It translates to CASSALAGGRSSYEQYF.

This chain links TRBV7-8 with TRBJ2-7, with D tentatively TRBD1 (6 bases). The CDR3 totals 13 residues. Between the trimmed V and J ends, which lost 8 bases and 1 base, there was a span of 12 bases. Germline V gene sequence: CDR1 SGHVS, CDR2 FQNEAQ. Here the CDR3 reads CASGWDTSYEQYF. The CDR3 region has the DNA TGTGCCAGCGGCTGGGACACTTCCTACGAGCAGTACTTC.

The rearrangement uses TRBV2 and TRBJ1-2, with 12 bases aligning to TRBD1. The length of the CDR3 is 18 residues. The germline V gene encodes CDR1 SNHLY and CDR2 FYNNEI. Trimming cost V 4 bases and J 4 bases; bases outside gene matches: 13. The CDR3 sequence is CASSGAETGTGGGYGYTF. The CDR3 DNA sequence: TGTGCCAGCAGTGGGGCTGAGACCGGGACAGGGGGCGGCTATGGCTACACCTTC.

This clonotype has a count of ten or more. This rearrangement joins TRBV6-2 or TRBV6-3 to TRBJ1-5, with 7 bases lining up with TRBD1. This CDR3 spans 13 amino acids. V dropped 5 bases and J dropped 4; count of bases not matched to a gene: 2. CDR1 and CDR2 from the germline V gene are MNHEY and SVGEGT. The CDR3 region has the DNA TGTGCCAGCAGTCGACAGGGAAATCAGCCCCAGCATTTT. Encoded protein: CASSRQGNQPQHF.

Ten or more counts support this clonotype. The chain has TRBV12-3 or TRBV12-4 and TRBJ1-5; the match to TRBD1 covers 7 bases. The CDR3 is made up of 16 amino acids. The J segment lost 7 bases and the V segment lost 5 bases, leaving 14 bases of the junction unmatched. Here the CDR3 DNA reads TGTGCCAGCAGTCGACCAGCCAGGGGGGGATGGCAGCCCCAGCATTTT. Its translation is CASSRPARGGWQPQHF.

This clonotype was seen more than once but under ten times. The chain links TRBV18 to TRBJ2-2; 9 nucleotides line up with TRBD1. V lost 0 bases to trimming and J lost 1 base; unmatched junction nucleotides: 3. This CDR3 comprises 17 residues. Germline CDR1 KGHSH, CDR2 LQKENI. Written as DNA, the CDR3 is TGTGCCAGCTCACCACCTTTGGGACAGGGGAACACCGGGGAGCTGTTTTTT. Its translation: CASSPPLGQGNTGELFF.

This clonotype was observed at least ten times. V usage is TRBV19 and J usage is TRBJ1-5, with D unresolved. Germline CDR1 is LNHDA and CDR2 is SQIVND (reference sequence). This CDR3 comprises 16 residues. Trimming took off 5 bases at V and 0 bases at J, with 14 bases between the two ends. The CDR3 sequence is CASSRAETPSNQPQHF. CDR3 bases: TGTGCCAGTAGTCGGGCCGAGACTCCTAGCAATCAGCCCCAGCATTTT.

V usage is TRBV28 and J usage is TRBJ1-1, with 7 bases aligning to TRBD1. Germline V gene lookup returns CDR1 MDHEN and CDR2 SYDVKM. Germline trimming cut 4 bases from V and 0 bases from J; bases unmatched to any gene: 11. The CDR3 spans 17 residues. The CDR3 nucleotides read TGTGCCAGCAGTTCGAACTATCTGGACAGGCTGAACACTGAAGCTTTCTTT. Residues: CASSSNYLDRLNTEAFF.

The sample holds many counts of this clonotype. This chain connects TRBV25-1 to TRBJ2-6, with D possibly matching TRBD2 (6 bases). Germline lookup yields CDR1 MGHDK and CDR2 SYGVNS. This CDR3 region has 16 residues. The germline V and J ends were trimmed by 2 bases and 0 bases, with 8 bases remaining between them. CDR3 amino acids: CASSEDGSSGANVLTF. The CDR3 coding sequence is TGTGCCAGCAGTGAAGACGGGAGCTCTGGGGCCAACGTCCTGACTTTC.

The V gene is TRBV30, the J gene TRBJ2-2, with D perhaps assigned TRBD1 or TRBD2 (5 bases each). Germline CDR1 is GTSNPN and CDR2 is SVGIG (reference sequence). V lost 0 bases to trimming and J lost 4 bases, with 15 bases between them. The CDR3 is 16 residues long. CDR3 residues: CAWSVIRGRGTGELFF. Here the CDR3 DNA reads TGTGCCTGGAGTGTAATCCGGGGCCGGGGCACCGGGGAGCTGTTTTTT.

This clonotype came up a few times. The chain combines TRBV28 with TRBJ2-7; perhaps TRBD2 as D (5 bases). Germline loops: CDR1 MDHEN, CDR2 SYDVKM. The CDR3 covers 15 residues. The V end was cut by 6 bases, the J end by 2 bases, with 17 bases between. The CDR3 reads CASSLALGGTYEQYF. The DNA of the CDR3 is TGTGCCAGCAGCTTAGCCCTTGGAGGTACCTACGAGCAGTACTTC.

This clonotype was seen many times. CDR3 in amino acids: CASETSTGTEAFF. The CDR3 DNA follows: TGTGCCAGCGAAACTTCAACGGGCACTGAAGCTTTCTTT. The chain uses TRBV6-5 and TRBJ1-1; D is undetermined. V gave up 8 bases and J gave up 4 bases, with 14 bases separating them. The CDR3 extends over 13 amino acids. Germline lookup yields CDR1 MNHEY and CDR2 SVGAGI.

This clonotype was detected many times. The chain is built from TRBV5-1 and TRBJ2-7, with a possible D match to TRBD2 (5 bases). This CDR3 region has 16 residues. V was shortened by 7 bases and J by 3 bases, with 23 bases between the two germline ends. CDR1 and CDR2 from the germline V gene are SGHRS and YFSETQ. CDR3 region: CASAGGGSQSYYEQYF. The CDR3 nucleotides are TGCGCCAGCGCCGGTGGTGGGAGTCAGTCCTACTACGAGCAGTACTTC.

The genes are TRBV4-1 and TRBJ1-1; no definite D call. V gave up 6 bases and J gave up 3 bases, with 11 bases separating them. The CDR3 contains 13 residues. The germline gives CDR1 MGHRA, CDR2 YSYEKL. Here the CDR3 reads CASSPMLDTEAFF. The CDR3 coding sequence is TGCGCCAGCAGTCCGATGTTGGACACTGAAGCTTTCTTT.

This clonotype has ten or more counts. The rearrangement joins TRBV28 to TRBJ2-5; 7 bases fit TRBD2. Germline V lookup: CDR1 MDHEN, CDR2 SYDVKM. V lost 7 bases, J lost 1 base, and 9 bases stayed unmatched. This CDR3 has 15 amino acids. The CDR3 DNA follows: TGTGCCAGCAACGGTCTAGCGGACTTCCAAGAGACCCAGTACTTC. This encodes CASNGLADFQETQYF.

This clonotype has ten or more counts. V is TRBV20-1 and J is TRBJ1-2; D possibly corresponds to TRBD1 (6 bases). V was shortened by 6 bases and J by 7 bases, with 24 bases between the two germline ends. Germline-derived CDR1 and CDR2 are DFQATT and SNEGSKA (reference sequence). The CDR3 length is 15 residues. In DNA, the CDR3 is TGCAGTGCCGAAACCCGGGACAAAGTGGTATCTGGCTACACCTTC. Residues: CSAETRDKVVSGYTF.

This clonotype showed up just once. This chain links TRBV5-1 with TRBJ1-1, with D uncertain. There are 15 residues in the CDR3. V lost 1 base and J 2 bases, leaving 12 bases between the germline ends. CDR1 is SGHRS and CDR2 is YFSETQ in the germline V gene. The CDR3 reads CASSLWVGSNTEAFF. CDR3 DNA: TGCGCCAGCAGCTTGTGGGTGGGGTCCAACACTGAAGCTTTCTTT.